These T cell receptor beta chains were read from a single sample in a study of blood T cell repertoires in COVID-19. Here immunoSEQ multiplex PCR was the method, and the copy in TCRdb shows in-frame clones only, minus some. In the table there are about 280,000 clones, around 85% of which are singletons. The sequencing sample was made of peripheral blood. These receptors originate from a woman aged 30 to 39 who had recovered from COVID-19. Each CDR3 is given with its conserved first and last residue. The D gene is left open where the match is weak. Clone size is given for some rows only: seen once, a few or many times, or a class if the clone is expanded.

>TRBV6-6|-|TRBJ2-3|-
CASSYKDTQYF
TGTGCCAGCAGTTATAAAGATACGCAGTATTTT
>TRBV6-8|TRBD1|TRBJ2-7|-
CASSYSGQAYFYEQYF
TGTGCCAGCAGTTACTCGGGACAGGCATACTTCTACGAGCAGTACTTC
>TRBV2|TRBD2|TRBJ2-1|-
CASSPPGTSASNEQFF
TGTGCCAGCAGTCCACCCGGGACTAGCGCTTCCAATGAGCAGTTCTTC
>TRBV10-3|-|TRBJ2-1|once
CAISNPSQSYNEQFF
TGTGCCATCAGCAACCCTAGCCAATCATACAATGAGCAGTTCTTC
>TRBV6-5|TRBD2|TRBJ2-4|once
CASIKSGEGIQYF
TGTGCCAGCATAAAGTCGGGGGAGGGGATTCAGTACTTC
>TRBV29-1|TRBD1|TRBJ1-2|-
CSVRDSAIYGYTF
TGCAGCGTTAGGGACAGCGCTATTTATGGCTACACCTTC
>TRBV28|-|TRBJ2-6|-
CASSPGWANVLTF
TGTGCCAGCAGTCCCGGTTGGGCCAACGTCCTGACTTTC
>TRBV24-1|TRBD1|TRBJ2-1|-
CATSDPQGVQKTNEQFF
TGTGCCACCAGTGATCCCCAGGGGGTTCAGAAGACAAATGAGCAGTTCTTC
>TRBV3-1/TRBV3-2|-|TRBJ1-2|once
CASSREATANYGYTF
TGTGCCAGCAGCCGAGAAGCGACAGCTAACTATGGCTACACCTTC
>TRBV28|-|TRBJ1-5|once
CASSFGSGDQPQHF
TGTGCCAGCAGTTTCGGATCGGGAGATCAGCCCCAGCATTTT
>TRBV10-3|-|TRBJ1-1|-
CAISESTVLNTEAFF
TGTGCCATCAGTGAGTCGACAGTCTTGAACACTGAAGCTTTCTTT
>TRBV19|TRBD1|TRBJ2-5|-
CASGTVARQGFETQYF
TGTGCCAGTGGCACTGTGGCGAGACAGGGGTTCGAGACCCAGTACTTC
>TRBV18|-|TRBJ1-1|-
CASSPPLQGGIEAFF
TGTGCCAGCTCACCACCATTACAGGGTGGTATTGAAGCTTTCTTT
>TRBV9|-|TRBJ1-6|-
CASSVEYNNSPLHF
TGTGCCAGCAGCGTAGAATATAATAATTCACCCCTCCACTTT
>TRBV19|-|TRBJ1-5|-
CASRRGQPQHF
TGTGCCAGTCGCAGGGGTCAGCCCCAGCATTTT
>TRBV7-2|TRBD1|TRBJ1-1|-
CASSSRQGYTEAFF
TGTGCCAGCAGCTCCCGACAGGGGTACACTGAAGCTTTCTTT
>TRBV5-1|-|TRBJ1-2|-
CASSQDSKTTF
TGCGCCAGCAGCCAGGACAGTAAGACCACCTTC
>TRBV11-3|TRBD2|TRBJ2-2|-
CASSLGGYLAGGPITGELFF
TGTGCCAGCAGCTTAGGAGGTTACCTAGCGGGAGGGCCGATCACCGGGGAGCTGTTTTTT
>TRBV20-1|-|TRBJ1-2|-
CSAHYAYGYTF
TGCAGTGCTCACTACGCTTATGGCTACACCTTC
>TRBV19|TRBD2|TRBJ2-1|-
CASSRLGTSGDNEQFF
TGTGCCAGTAGCCGCCTAGGGACTAGCGGGGACAATGAGCAGTTCTTC
>TRBV28|-|TRBJ2-1|-
CASSLLESYNEQFF
TGTGCCAGCAGTTTGCTGGAGTCCTACAATGAGCAGTTCTTC
>TRBV6-2/TRBV6-3|TRBD1|TRBJ1-2|-
CASSSTTGDSFGYGYTF
TGTGCCAGCAGTTCCACCACGGGGGACAGCTTTGGTTATGGCTACACCTTC
>TRBV5-1|-|TRBJ2-7|-
CASSYGTADYEQYF
TGCGCCAGCAGCTACGGGACTGCCGACTACGAGCAGTACTTC
>TRBV30|-|TRBJ1-1|-
CAWSVQVGEGAFF
TGTGCCTGGAGTGTACAAGTGGGTGAGGGAGCTTTCTTT
>TRBV19|-|TRBJ2-3|-
CASSRLGVTDTQYF
TGTGCCAGTAGTCGATTGGGAGTCACAGATACGCAGTATTTT
>TRBV9|-|TRBJ2-7|-
CASSVGQDTGRYEQYF
TGTGCCAGCAGCGTAGGCCAGGACACAGGGCGGTACGAGCAGTACTTC
>TRBV28|-|TRBJ2-1|-
CASRGGALGNEQFF
TGTGCCAGCAGGGGGGGGGCACTGGGGAATGAGCAGTTCTTC
>TRBV19|-|TRBJ2-5|-
CASRGRPLETQYF
TGTGCCAGTAGGGGCAGACCATTGGAGACCCAGTACTTC
>TRBV7-9|TRBD2|TRBJ2-7|-
CASSPTSGGSYEQYF
TGTGCCAGCAGCCCGACTAGCGGGGGATCCTACGAGCAGTACTTC
>TRBV7-2|TRBD2|TRBJ2-3|once
CASSLGFAGGTDTQYF
TGTGCCAGCAGCTTAGGTTTTGCGGGGGGCACAGATACGCAGTATTTT